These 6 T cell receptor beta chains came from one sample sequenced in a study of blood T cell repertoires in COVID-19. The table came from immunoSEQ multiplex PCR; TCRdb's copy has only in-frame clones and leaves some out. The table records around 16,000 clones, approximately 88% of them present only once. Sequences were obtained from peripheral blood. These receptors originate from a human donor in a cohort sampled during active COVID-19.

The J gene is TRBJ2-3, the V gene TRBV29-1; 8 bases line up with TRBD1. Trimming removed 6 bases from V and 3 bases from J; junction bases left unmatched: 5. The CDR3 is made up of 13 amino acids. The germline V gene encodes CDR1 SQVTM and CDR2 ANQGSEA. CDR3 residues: CSVGQGVTDTQYF. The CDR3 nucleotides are TGCAGCGTCGGACAGGGTGTAACAGATACGCAGTATTTT.

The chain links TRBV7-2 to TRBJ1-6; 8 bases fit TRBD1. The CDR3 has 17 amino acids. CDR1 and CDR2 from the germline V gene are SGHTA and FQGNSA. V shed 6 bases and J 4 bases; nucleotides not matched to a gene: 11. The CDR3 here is CASSPGQEQVYNSPLHF. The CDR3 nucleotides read TGTGCCAGCAGTCCGGGACAGGAGCAAGTGTATAATTCACCCCTCCACTTT.

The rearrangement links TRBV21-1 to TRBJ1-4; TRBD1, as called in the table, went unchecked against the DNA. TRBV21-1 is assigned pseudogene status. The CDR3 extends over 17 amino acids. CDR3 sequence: CASSSPGHARRSEKLFF. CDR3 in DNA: TGTGCCAGCTCCTCTCCGGGACACGCAAGGCGTAGTGAAAAACTGTTTTTT.

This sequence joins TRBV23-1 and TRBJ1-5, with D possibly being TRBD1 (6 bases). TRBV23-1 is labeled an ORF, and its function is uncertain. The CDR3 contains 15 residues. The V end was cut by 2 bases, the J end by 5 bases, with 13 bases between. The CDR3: CASSQRGCGYQPQHF. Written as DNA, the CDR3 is TGCGCCAGCAGTCAAAGGGGGTGCGGGTATCAGCCCCAGCATTTT.

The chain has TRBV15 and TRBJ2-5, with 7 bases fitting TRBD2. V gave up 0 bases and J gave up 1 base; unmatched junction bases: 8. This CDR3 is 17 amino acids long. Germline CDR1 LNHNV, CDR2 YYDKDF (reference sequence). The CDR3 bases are TGTGCCACCAGCAGAGATGACGGGGGGACCTTCCAAGAGACCCAGTACTTC. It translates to CATSRDDGGTFQETQYF.

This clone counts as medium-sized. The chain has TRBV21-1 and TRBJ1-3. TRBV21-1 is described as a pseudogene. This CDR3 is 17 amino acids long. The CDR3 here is CASSFQGLTHSGNTIYF. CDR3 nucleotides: TGTGCCAGCAGCTTCCAAGGACTAACACACTCTGGAAACACCATATATTTT.